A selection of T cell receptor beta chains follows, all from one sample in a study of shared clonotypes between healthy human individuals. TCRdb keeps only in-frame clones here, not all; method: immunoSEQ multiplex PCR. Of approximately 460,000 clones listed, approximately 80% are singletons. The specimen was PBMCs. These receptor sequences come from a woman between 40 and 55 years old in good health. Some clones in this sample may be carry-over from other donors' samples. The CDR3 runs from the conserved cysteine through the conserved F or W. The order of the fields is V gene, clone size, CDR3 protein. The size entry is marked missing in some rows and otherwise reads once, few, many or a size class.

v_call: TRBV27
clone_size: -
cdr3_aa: CASSLSVLASRNEQFF

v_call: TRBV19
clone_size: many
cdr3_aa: CASGQPQHF

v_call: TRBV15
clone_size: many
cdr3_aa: CATSNGYNEQFF

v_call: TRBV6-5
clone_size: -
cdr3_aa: CASSFQQGVPSYEQYF

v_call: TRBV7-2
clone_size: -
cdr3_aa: CASSKRGLAGEETQYF

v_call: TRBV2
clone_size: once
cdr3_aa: CASSADRGLETQYF

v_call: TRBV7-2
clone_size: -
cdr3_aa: CASSYAGTREETQYF

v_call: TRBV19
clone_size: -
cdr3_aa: CASSPRGASGRRGTGELFF

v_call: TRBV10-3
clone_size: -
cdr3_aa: CAIKPDGNTEAFF

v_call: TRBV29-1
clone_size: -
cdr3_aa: CSVEITGGYGYGYTF

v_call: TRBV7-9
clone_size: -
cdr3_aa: CASSSGQSNEKLFF

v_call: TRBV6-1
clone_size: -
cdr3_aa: CASSNDRDLNTEAFF

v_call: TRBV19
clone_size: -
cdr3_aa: CASTRQGGNQPQHF

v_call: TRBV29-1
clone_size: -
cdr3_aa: CSVGERGADSLYGYTF

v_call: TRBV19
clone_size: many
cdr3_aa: CASRRMGPVNTEAFF

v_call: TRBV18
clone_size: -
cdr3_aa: CASSPAQREWDTQYF

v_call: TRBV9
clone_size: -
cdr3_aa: CASSVNTGVNEQYF

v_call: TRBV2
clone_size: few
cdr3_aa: CASGQAYGYTF

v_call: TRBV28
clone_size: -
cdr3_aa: CASSPSGTYEQYF

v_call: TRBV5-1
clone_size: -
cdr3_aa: CASSFNPGQMNTEAFF

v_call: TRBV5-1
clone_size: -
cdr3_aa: CASSLATVNEQFF

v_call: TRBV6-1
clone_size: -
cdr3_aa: CASSEALLGWTGGNTEAFF

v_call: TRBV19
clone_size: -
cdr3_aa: CASSTQLEGNYGYTF

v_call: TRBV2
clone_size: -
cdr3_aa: CASSTTGTHEKLFF

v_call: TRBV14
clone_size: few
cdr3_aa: CASSQVTGVVEQYF

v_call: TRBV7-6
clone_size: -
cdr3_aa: CASSLGHRMGNEQFF

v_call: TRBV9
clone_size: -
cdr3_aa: CASSVGDSRGGYTF

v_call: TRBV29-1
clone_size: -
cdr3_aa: CSVPTSGNNNEQFF

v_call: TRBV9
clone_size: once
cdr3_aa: CASSGSSGRTYNEQFF

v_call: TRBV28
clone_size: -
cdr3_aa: CASSKGGGGTEAFF

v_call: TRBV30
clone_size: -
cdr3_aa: CAWSSGTVRNTIYF

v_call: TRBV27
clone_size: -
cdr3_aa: CASSFGRQISYEQYF

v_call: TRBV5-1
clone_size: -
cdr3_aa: CASSIRDRGRGEQFF

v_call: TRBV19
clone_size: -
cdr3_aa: CASSPRLVNEQFF

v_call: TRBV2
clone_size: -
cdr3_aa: CASSETGGRETQYF

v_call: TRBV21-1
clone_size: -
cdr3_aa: CASSKEMASRPGELFF

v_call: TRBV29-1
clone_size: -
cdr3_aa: CSVEEPGQGRTGELFF

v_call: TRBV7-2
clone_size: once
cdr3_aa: CASSFRGGEMEQYF

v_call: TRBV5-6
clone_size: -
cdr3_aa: CASSRTGGINEQFF

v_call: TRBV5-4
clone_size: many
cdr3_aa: CASSLYQGGAQYF

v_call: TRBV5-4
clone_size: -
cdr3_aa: CASRKGGDTGYTF

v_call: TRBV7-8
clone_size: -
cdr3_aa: CASSNRDRNTGELFF